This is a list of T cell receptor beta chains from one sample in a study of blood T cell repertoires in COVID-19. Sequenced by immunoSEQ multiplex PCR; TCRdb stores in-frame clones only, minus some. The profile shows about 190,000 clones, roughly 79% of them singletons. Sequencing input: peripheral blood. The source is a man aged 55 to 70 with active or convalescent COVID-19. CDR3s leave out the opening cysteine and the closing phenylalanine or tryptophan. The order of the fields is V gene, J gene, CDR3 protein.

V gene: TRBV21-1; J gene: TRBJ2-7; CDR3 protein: ASTDPLAGVYEQY
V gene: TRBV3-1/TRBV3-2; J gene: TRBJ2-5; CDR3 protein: ASSQVGTAETQY
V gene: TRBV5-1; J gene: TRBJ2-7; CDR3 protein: ASSLSLPGDEQY
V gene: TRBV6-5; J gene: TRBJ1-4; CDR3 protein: ASSYRARVAAEKLF
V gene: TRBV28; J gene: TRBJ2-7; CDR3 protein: ASSTSGTKGSYEQY
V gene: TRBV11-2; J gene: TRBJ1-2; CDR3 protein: ASSSGQGYGYT
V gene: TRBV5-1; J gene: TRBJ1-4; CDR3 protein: ASSPNPGERLF
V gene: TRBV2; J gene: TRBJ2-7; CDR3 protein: ASSGSLRGEQY
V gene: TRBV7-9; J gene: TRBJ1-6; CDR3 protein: ASSLGTDNSPLH
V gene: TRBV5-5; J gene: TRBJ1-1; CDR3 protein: ASSLLGHTNTEAF
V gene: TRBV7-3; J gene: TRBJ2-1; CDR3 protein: ASSLSRENEQF
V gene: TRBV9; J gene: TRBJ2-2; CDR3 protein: ASSEHGQGGGELF
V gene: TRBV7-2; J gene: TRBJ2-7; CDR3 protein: ASSLIPGQVG
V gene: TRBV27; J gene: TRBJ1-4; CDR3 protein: ASSSEGDEKLF
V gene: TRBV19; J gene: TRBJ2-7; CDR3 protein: ASTDVAREEFYEQY
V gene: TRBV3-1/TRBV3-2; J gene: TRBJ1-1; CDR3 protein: ASSRDGRVNTEAF
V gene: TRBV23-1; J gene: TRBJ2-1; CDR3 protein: ASSQSILRTSGRSHHNEQF
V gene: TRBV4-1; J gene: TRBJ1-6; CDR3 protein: ASSQGPPPPKQAKTSPLH
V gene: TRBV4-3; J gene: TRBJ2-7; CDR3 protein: ASSQVRGRGEQY
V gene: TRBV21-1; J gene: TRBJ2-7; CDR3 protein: ASSEERSGTYEQY
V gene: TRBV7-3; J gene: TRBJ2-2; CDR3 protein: ASSLRTTNTGELF
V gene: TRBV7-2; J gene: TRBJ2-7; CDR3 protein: ASSLVSGSLSYEQY
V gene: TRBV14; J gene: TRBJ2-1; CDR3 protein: ASGYGSGSSYNEQF
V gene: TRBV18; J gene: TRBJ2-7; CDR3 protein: ASSRGSSDEQY
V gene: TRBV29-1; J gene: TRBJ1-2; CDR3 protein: SVEGLAHYGYT
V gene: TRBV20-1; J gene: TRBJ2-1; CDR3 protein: SAAGLRGF
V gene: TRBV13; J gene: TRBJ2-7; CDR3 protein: ASSLAGGPYEQY
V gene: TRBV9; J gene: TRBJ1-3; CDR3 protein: ASSATGGWENTIY
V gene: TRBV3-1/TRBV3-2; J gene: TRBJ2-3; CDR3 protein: ASSLLRDTQY
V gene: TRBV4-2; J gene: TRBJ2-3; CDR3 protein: ASSPTSGSTDTQY
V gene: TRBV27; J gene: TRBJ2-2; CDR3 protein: ASSRQVGGGTGELF
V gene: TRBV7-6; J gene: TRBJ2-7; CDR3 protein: ASSPGQGAGYEQY
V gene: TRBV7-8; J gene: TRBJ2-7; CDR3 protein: ASSPSSGTHYEQY
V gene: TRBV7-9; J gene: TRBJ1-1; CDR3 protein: ASSLITGGTEAF
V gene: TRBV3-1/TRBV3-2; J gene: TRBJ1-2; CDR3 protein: ASSPTGNTNYGYT
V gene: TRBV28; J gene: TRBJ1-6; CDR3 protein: ASSTGGVNSPLH